The next 17 T cell receptor beta chains were all read from a single sample in a study of cytomegalovirus exposure and HLA in healthy donors. The PCR ran on 60 Vbeta and 13 Jbeta primers. Assay: immunoSEQ multiplex PCR; the TCRdb copy retains only in-frame clones and omits some. Of about 180,000 clones detected, over 70% appear once; the ten largest clones hold around 0.46%. Sequences were obtained from PBMCs. These receptors all come from a woman aged 45-60 years in good health and CMV-seronegative.

The sample holds one count of this clone. The J gene is TRBJ1-5, the V gene TRBV5-1, with D unclear. V was clipped by 0 bases and J by 2 bases, with 6 bases between them. Germline CDR1 reads SGHRS; CDR2 reads YFSETQ. The CDR3 has 14 amino acids. CDR3 nucleotide sequence: TGCGCCAGCAGCTTGGGGCCTGGCAATCAGCCCCAGCATTTT. Translated, it gives CASSLGPGNQPQHF. Supplemented by reference TRBV5-1 and TRBJ1-5, the full variable domain reads KAGVTQTPRYLIKTRGQQVTLSCSPISGHRSVSWYQQTPGQGLQFLFEYFSETQRNKGNFPGRFSGRQFSNSRSEMNVSTLELGDSALYLCASSLGPGNQPQHFGDGTRLSIL.

CDR3 sequence (DNA): TGTGCCAGCAGTGGGGACAGGGATGTAAACGAGCAGTACTTC. As protein: CASSGDRDVNEQYF. The J gene is TRBJ2-7, the V gene TRBV6-6, with 9 nucleotides matching TRBD1. The V gene's germline CDR1 is MNHNY and CDR2 SVGAGI (reference sequence). The CDR3 contains 14 residues. The trim removed 5 bases at V and 5 bases at J, leaving 7 bases unmatched.

A note on this clone: Other DNA variants within this sample encode the same CDR3. The chain joins TRBV5-4 to TRBJ2-3; D remains unclear. Germline CDR1 SGHNT, CDR2 YYREEE (reference sequence). The germline V and J ends were trimmed by 1 base and 9 bases, with 15 bases remaining between them. The CDR3 loop spans 14 amino acids. Here the CDR3 reads CASSLMAASSTQYF. The CDR3 DNA follows: TGTGCCAGCAGCTTGATGGCTGCTAGTTCGACGCAGTATTTT.

V and J are TRBV2 and TRBJ1-5; 11 bases fit TRBD1. The germline V gene encodes CDR1 SNHLY and CDR2 FYNNEI. CDR3 size: 15 residues. With 6 bases clipped from V and 7 bases from J, the junction kept 8 bases outside the gene matches. DNA for the CDR3: TGTGCCAGCAGAATCGGGACAGGGGGGTGGCAGCCCCAGCATTTT. The encoded protein is CASRIGTGGWQPQHF. Using reference TRBV2 and TRBJ1-5 for the parts outside the CDR3, the full variable domain is EPEVTQTPSHQVTQMGQEVILRCVPISNHLYFYWYRQILGQKVEFLVSFYNNEISEKSEIFDDQFSVERPDGSNFTLKIRSTKLEDSAMYFCASRIGTGGWQPQHFGDGTRLSIL.

The rearrangement joins TRBV7-3 to TRBJ2-3; D perhaps matches TRBD2 (5 bases). The CDR3 length is 15 residues. Germline values: CDR1 SGHTA, CDR2 FQGTGA. Trimming pared 3 bases from V and 5 bases from J, leaving 15 bases between. The CDR3, as DNA: TGTGCCAGCAGCTTGGTGAGGGCCCAGAGAGATACGCAGTATTTT. Its translation: CASSLVRAQRDTQYF.

The V gene is TRBV7-6, the J gene TRBJ1-3; D is undetermined. Trimming stripped 6 bases from V and 4 bases from J, with 16 bases between. The CDR3 is 15 amino acids. Germline V gene sequence: CDR1 SGHVS, CDR2 FNYEAQ. The CDR3 nucleotides read TGTGCCAGCAGTTTCAGACCCCAAGCGGGAAACACCATATATTTT. Residues: CASSFRPQAGNTIYF.

This chain connects TRBV29-1 to TRBJ2-7; 11 bases agree with TRBD1. The V segment lost 0 bases and the J segment 6 bases; nucleotides outside the gene matches: 4. Looked up from germline, CDR1 is SQVTM and CDR2 is ANQGSEA. This CDR3 comprises 14 residues. Here the CDR3 DNA reads TGCAGCGTTGAAGACCGGACAGGGGGCCCCGAGCAGTACTTC. Translated, it gives CSVEDRTGGPEQYF.

The CDR3 bases are TGTGCCTGGAGTTCAGGGAACGAGCAGTACTTC. Translated: CAWSSGNEQYF. J is TRBJ2-7 and V is TRBV30, with D possibly matching TRBD1 (5 bases). This CDR3 is built from 11 residues. CDR1 GTSNPN and CDR2 SVGIG come from the germline V gene (reference sequence). V lost 2 bases to trimming and J lost 5 bases, with 7 bases between them.

The V and J genes are TRBV6-1 and TRBJ2-7, with 10 bases fitting TRBD2. The CDR3 has 14 amino acids. Germline CDR1 MNHNS, CDR2 SASEGT. J lost 0 bases, V lost 8 bases, and 4 bases had no gene match. The CDR3 region is CASLRLAGSYEQYF. The CDR3 DNA is TGTGCCAGCCTGCGACTAGCGGGCTCCTACGAGCAGTACTTC.

This clone was found a few times. The CDR3 reads CASSLSDGETQYF. The DNA for the CDR3 is TGTGCCAGCAGTCTTTCTGACGGGGAGACCCAGTACTTC. The rearrangement joins TRBV6-4 to TRBJ2-5, with no clear D. The length of the CDR3 is 13 residues. CDR1 is MRHNA and CDR2 is SNTAGT in the germline V gene. V lost 5 bases, J lost 5 bases, and 12 bases lay in between.

Remarks on this clone: A read error may be the cause here, since a much bigger clone is one base away. The rearrangement uses TRBV4-1 and TRBJ2-1; D is perhaps TRBD2 (6 bases). Germline values: CDR1 MGHRA, CDR2 YSYEKL. Trimming left V 1 base short and J 1 base short, with 20 bases between. This CDR3 region has 19 residues. CDR3 sequence: CASSQGPAGLSVSYNEQFF. In nucleotides, the CDR3 is TGCGCCAGCAGCCAAGGTCCAGCGGGCTTATCCGTTTCCTACAATGAGCAGTTCTTC.

This clone was seen just once. The genes are TRBV7-9 and TRBJ2-5; 12 bases are a match to TRBD2. Germline trimming cut 2 bases from V and 2 bases from J; bases unmatched to any gene: 12. From germline, CDR1 is SEHNR and CDR2 FQNEAQ (reference sequence). The CDR3 extends over 19 amino acids. CDR3 bases: TGTGCCAGCAGCTTATTTTTCCTGGAACTAGCGGGGGGACAAGAGACCCAGTACTTC. As protein: CASSLFFLELAGGQETQYF.

The chain employs TRBV5-1 and TRBJ1-1; D perhaps matches TRBD1 (6 bases). Trimming pared 2 bases from V and 4 bases from J, leaving 15 bases between. Germline CDR1 is SGHRS and CDR2 is YFSETQ. CDR3 length: 15 residues. CDR3 protein: CASSFTGQSITEAFF. CDR3 nucleotide sequence: TGCGCCAGCAGCTTTACGGGACAAAGCATCACTGAAGCTTTCTTT.

This clone was found a few times. The CDR3 loop reads CASSQWGQENSPLHF. The CDR3 coding sequence is TGCGCCAGCAGCCAATGGGGACAGGAGAATTCACCCCTCCACTTT. V usage is TRBV4-1 and J usage is TRBJ1-6; TRBD1 aligns across 8 bases. The CDR3 spans 15 residues. CDR1 is MGHRA, CDR2 YSYEKL, per germline. J lost 7 bases, V lost 2 bases, and 4 bases had no gene match.

This clone was counted only a few times. The gene calls are TRBV28 and TRBJ1-1, with D hard to call. The germline CDR1 and CDR2 sequences are MDHEN and SYDVKM. The V gene lost 9 bases and the J gene lost 1 base, with 9 bases spanning the gap. The CDR3 is made up of 12 amino acids. The CDR3 DNA reads as TGTGCCAGTAACACAGCGAACACTGAAGCTTTCTTT. As protein: CASNTANTEAFF.

CDR3 sequence: CASSKDRGSTDTQYF. The CDR3 DNA reads TGCGCCAGCAGCAAAGACAGGGGAAGCACAGATACGCAGTATTTT. The J gene is TRBJ2-3, the V gene TRBV5-1, with 8 bases that match TRBD1. Per the germline V gene, CDR1 is SGHRS and CDR2 is YFSETQ. This CDR3 region has 15 residues. Losses at the gene ends were 4 bases for V and 0 bases for J; bases not matched to a gene: 4. Drawing the rest from reference TRBV5-1 and TRBJ2-3, the complete variable domain is KAGVTQTPRYLIKTRGQQVTLSCSPISGHRSVSWYQQTPGQGLQFLFEYFSETQRNKGNFPGRFSGRQFSNSRSEMNVSTLELGDSALYLCASSKDRGSTDTQYFGPGTRLTVL.

A word on this clone: One junction end disagrees with the germline gene, perhaps due to a read error. The chain is built from TRBV7-2 and TRBJ2-7, with TRBD2 matching 11 bases. There are 15 residues in the CDR3. CDR1 SGHTA and CDR2 FQGNSA come from the germline V gene. This CDR3 is CASSIAGGRLYEQYF. CDR3 nucleotide sequence: TGTGCCAGCAGCATAGCGGGGGGGCGGCTCTACGAGCAGTACTTC. The full variable domain, completed using reference TRBV7-2 and TRBJ2-7, is GAGVSQSPSNKVTEKGKDVELRCDPISGHTALYWYRQSLGQGLEFLIYFQGNSAPDKSGLPSDRFSAERTGGSVSTLTIQRTQQEDSAVYLCASSIAGGRLYEQYFGPGTRLTVT.